This T cell receptor (beta chain) was profiled in a study of breast tumors, draining lymph nodes, adjacent tissues. Study outcomes and limitations: Compared with basal-like, luminal-like tumors shared significantly more repertoire with nontumor tissue. That most tumor T cells come from lymph nodes remained unproven.

Germline loops: CDR1 SGDLS, CDR2 YYNGEE. The V gene end was trimmed by 3 bases and the J gene end by 7 bases; junction bases not matched to a gene: 2. The CDR3 sequence is 12 residues long. TCRdb passed the multiplex PCR reads through MiXCR, listing each CDR3 protein once. The sample records some 97,000 distinct CDR3 sequences, 21% being singletons. The table lists this clonotype with many counts. The antigen remains unidentified. Samples came from axillary lymph nodes draining the breast cancer. The sequencing input was axillary lymph node tissue. The source of this sequence is a female donor with breast cancer. Some clones in this sample may be carry-over from other donors' samples. The chain couples TRBV9 to TRBJ1-2; 8 bases map to TRBD1. CDR3 sequence: CASSGTGLGYTF. The CDR3 DNA sequence: TGTGCCAGCAGCGGGACAGGGCTTGGCTACACCTTC.